This T cell receptor beta chain was documented in a study of T cells after yellow fever vaccination. For the study at large: Fractions of low cell number were prepared using SMART-Seq v4 Ultra Low Input.

Using its own MiXCR run on the 5' RACE reads, TCRdb lists one record per CDR3 protein. Among roughly 400,000 distinct CDR3 sequences listed, over 15% were seen once. Only a few counts were recorded for this clonotype. Germline-derived CDR1 and CDR2 are SQVTM and ANQGSEA. V was cut by 2 bases and J by 5 bases, with 13 bases left in between. The CDR3 has 14 residues. The gene calls are TRBV29-1 and TRBJ2-1; D is possibly TRBD1 (5 bases). The receptor was derived from a man aged 18-30 years who received the YFV17D yellow fever vaccine. This material consisted of PBMCs, taken before the yellow fever booster vaccination. CDR3 amino acids: CSVEFPGKDNEQFF. The CDR3 DNA follows: TGCAGCGTTGAATTTCCAGGGAAGGACAATGAGCAGTTCTTC.